This TCR beta chain was found in a study of cytomegalovirus exposure and HLA in healthy donors. Study-level information: From around 180 million T cells, an earlier analysis saw 90 million to 130 million unique TCR beta sequences.

The CDR3 is 15 amino acids. V lost 0 bases to trimming and J lost 2 bases; unmatched junction nucleotides: 7. The germline CDR1 and CDR2 sequences are GTSNPN and SVGIG (reference sequence). 60 Vbeta and 13 Jbeta primers were used in PCR. Some clones are missing from TCRdb's copy, which holds only in-frame ones; the method was immunoSEQ multiplex PCR. The table records 60,000 to 75,000 clones, about 85% of them present only once. The TCR originated in a female donor in good health and CMV-seronegative. The sequencing sample was made of PBMCs. This rearrangement joins TRBV30 to TRBJ2-7, with 7 bases matching TRBD2. The CDR3 spells CAWSVPGGWPYEQYF. The CDR3 DNA reads as TGTGCCTGGAGTGTACCGGGGGGATGGCCCTACGAGCAGTACTTC.